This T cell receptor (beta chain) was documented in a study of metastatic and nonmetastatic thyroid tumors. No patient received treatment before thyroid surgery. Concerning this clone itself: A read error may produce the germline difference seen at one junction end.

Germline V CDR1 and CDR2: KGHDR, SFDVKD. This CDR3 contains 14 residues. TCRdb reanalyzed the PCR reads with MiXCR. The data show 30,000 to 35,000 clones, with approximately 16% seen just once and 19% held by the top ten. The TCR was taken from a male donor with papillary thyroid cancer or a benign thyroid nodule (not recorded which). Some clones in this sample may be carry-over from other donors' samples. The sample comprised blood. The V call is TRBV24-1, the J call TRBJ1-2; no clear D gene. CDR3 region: CATSDPAATYGYTF. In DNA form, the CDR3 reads TGTGCTACCAGTGACCCCGCAGCTACCTATGGCTACACCTTC.